This T cell receptor beta chain was observed in a study of shared clonotypes between healthy human individuals. The run depth of the assay was deep. The table came from immunoSEQ multiplex PCR; TCRdb's copy has only in-frame clones and leaves some out. Here the sample spans around 500,000 clones, 70% to 85% being singletons. Study-level results: Few donors limited the genetic and exposure-history diversity represented. The sole specimen, blood, was sampled, and tissue repertoires likely differ.

CDR1 is MNHEY, CDR2 SMNVEV, per germline (reference sequence). The CDR3 length is 17 residues. The V gene lost 6 bases and the J gene lost 5 bases, with 23 bases spanning the gap. In the case of this clone: Antigen unknown.

The receptor was derived from a woman aged 35 to 49 in good health. Some clones in this sample may be carry-over from other donors' samples. The sample comprised PBMCs. The V gene is TRBV27, the J gene TRBJ1-5; possibly TRBD1 for D (5 bases). CDR3 amino acids: CASRQNSVGRGDQPQHF. As DNA, the CDR3 is TGTGCCAGCAGACAAAACTCGGTGGGGAGGGGCGATCAGCCCCAGCATTTT.